The source of this TCR beta chain is a study of blood T cell repertoires in COVID-19. Some clones are missing from TCRdb's copy, which holds only in-frame ones; the method was immunoSEQ multiplex PCR. There are roughly 200,000 clones in the sample; around 83% occur only once, and around 24% lies in the top ten. Germline CDR1 SNHLY, CDR2 FYNNEI. This CDR3 has 14 amino acids. The J segment lost 8 bases and the V segment lost 3 bases, leaving 9 bases of the junction unmatched. This clone was counted only a few times. This TCR derives from a woman between 40 and 55 years old in a cohort exposed to, infected with or recovered from COVID-19 (not recorded which). Sequenced input: PBMCs or T cells enriched from blood (not recorded which). The genes are TRBV2 and TRBJ1-2, with 7 bases fitting TRBD1. The CDR3 spells CASSDEGGRAGYTF. CDR3 sequence (DNA): TGTGCCAGCAGTGATGAAGGGGGCCGGGCGGGCTACACCTTC.